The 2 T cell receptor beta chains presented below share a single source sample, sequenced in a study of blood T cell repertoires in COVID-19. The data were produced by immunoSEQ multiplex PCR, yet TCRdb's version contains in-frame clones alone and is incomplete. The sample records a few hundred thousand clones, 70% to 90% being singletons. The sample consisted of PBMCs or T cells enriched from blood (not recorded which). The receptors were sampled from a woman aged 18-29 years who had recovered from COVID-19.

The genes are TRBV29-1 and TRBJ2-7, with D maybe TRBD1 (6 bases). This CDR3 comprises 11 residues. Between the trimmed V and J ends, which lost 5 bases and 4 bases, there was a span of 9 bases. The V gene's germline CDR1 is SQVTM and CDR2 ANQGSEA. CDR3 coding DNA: TGCAGCGTTCCAGGGGCGTACGAGCAGTACTTC. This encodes CSVPGAYEQYF.

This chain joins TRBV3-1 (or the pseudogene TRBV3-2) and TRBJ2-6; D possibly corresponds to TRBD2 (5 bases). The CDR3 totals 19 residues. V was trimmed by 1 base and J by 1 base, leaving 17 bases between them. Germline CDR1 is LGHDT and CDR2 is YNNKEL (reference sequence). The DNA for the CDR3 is TGTGCCAGCAGCCAAGCCACGGGATTCCTCCTTTCTGGGGCCAACGTCCTGACTTTC. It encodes CASSQATGFLLSGANVLTF.